The clone carrying this TCR beta chain was counted a few times. Its antigen is still unknown. Data came from immunoSEQ multiplex PCR; TCRdb stores just in-frame clones and leaves some out. The sample contains 50,000 to 65,000 clones, approximately 90% of which appear only once. The data were taken from a study of T cell responses to AZD1222 COVID-19 vaccine. Findings and caveats of the study: In a largely white British group with more females than males, clonal diversity was possibly underestimated.

This TCR came from an adult who received the AZD1222 COVID-19 vaccine. Material: peripheral blood, obtained 28 days after the second AZD1222 dose.

The DNA for the CDR3 is TGTGCCAGCAGTTTCTTAGGGCGGAACGACAATGAGCAGTTCTTC. Its translation: CASSFLGRNDNEQFF. J is TRBJ2-1 and V is TRBV28; D is uncertain. Trimming took off 3 bases at V and 5 bases at J, with 14 bases between the two ends. Germline-derived CDR1 and CDR2 are MDHEN and SYDVKM. This CDR3 has 15 amino acids.